This passage covers 26 T cell receptor beta chains from one sample sequenced in a study of blood T cell repertoires in COVID-19. The assay was immunoSEQ multiplex PCR, and TCRdb's table has in-frame clones only and misses some. The table records about 16,000 clones, about 81% of them present only once. Input material: peripheral blood. These receptors were taken from a man aged 55 to 70 with acute or convalescent COVID-19.

The genes are TRBV6-6 and TRBJ2-7, with 7 bases lining up with TRBD1. Per germline, CDR1 MNHNY and CDR2 SVGAGI (reference sequence). The CDR3 has 14 amino acids. Trimming at V came to 5 bases and at J to 3 bases, leaving 7 bases not matched to a gene. Written as DNA, the CDR3 is TGTGCCAGCAGTGGACAGGAGGTCCGCTACGAGCAGTACTTC. This sequence encodes CASSGQEVRYEQYF.

For this clone: Other DNA sequences in this sample translate to the same CDR3. V and J are TRBV10-3 and TRBJ1-5, with D perhaps TRBD1 (5 bases). CDR1 is ENHRY and CDR2 is SYGVKD in the germline V gene. Trimming stripped 0 bases from V and 7 bases from J, with 7 bases between. This CDR3 has 13 amino acids. The CDR3 sequence: CAISESGAQPQHF. Here the CDR3 DNA reads TGTGCCATCAGTGAGTCAGGGGCCCAGCCCCAGCATTTT.

The gene calls are TRBV24-1 and TRBJ2-3; TRBD2 matches 8 bases. The CDR3 runs 16 residues. The germline gives CDR1 KGHDR, CDR2 SFDVKD. V lost 0 bases and J lost 2; bases outside the gene matches: 3. This chain's CDR3 is CATSDLAGGTTDTQYF. The CDR3, as DNA: TGTGCCACCAGTGATTTGGCGGGGGGAACCACAGATACGCAGTATTTT.

This clone was observed a few times. V gene TRBV7-3 combines with J gene TRBJ2-3; 10 bases align to TRBD2. The CDR3 extends over 17 amino acids. In germline, CDR1 is SGHTA, CDR2 FQGTGA. V lost 4 bases, J lost 2 bases, and 9 bases stayed unmatched. The CDR3 coding sequence is TGTGCCAGCAGCTCGTCCTTTCTAGCGGGGGTCACAGATACGCAGTATTTT. Residues: CASSSSFLAGVTDTQYF.

V usage is TRBV2 and J usage is TRBJ1-1, with a weak D call TRBD1 (5 bases). The germline V gene has CDR1 SNHLY and CDR2 FYNNEI. Trimming stripped 11 bases from V and 3 bases from J, with 16 bases between. This CDR3 comprises 13 residues. In nucleotides, the CDR3 is TGTGCCGGGGGGGGTCCTTTCGACACTGAAGCTTTCTTT. It specifies CAGGGPFDTEAFF.

This clone is medium-sized in the sample. The chain's CDR3 is CASTPHGGGPLSGELFF. CDR3 in DNA: TGTGCCAGCACCCCACACGGAGGGGGCCCTTTAAGCGGGGAGCTGTTTTTT. The rearrangement links TRBV5-4 to TRBJ2-2; tentatively, D is TRBD1 (7 bases). The CDR3 spans 17 residues. Trimming pared 6 bases from V and 7 bases from J, leaving 25 bases between. CDR1 SGHNT and CDR2 YYREEE come from the germline V gene (reference sequence). The whole variable domain, remainder taken from reference TRBV5-4 and TRBJ2-2, is ETGVTQSPTHLIKTRGQQVTLRCSSQSGHNTVSWYQQALGQGPQFIFQYYREEENGRGNFPPRFSGLQFPNYSSELNVNALELDDSALYLCASTPHGGGPLSGELFFGEGSRLTVL.

In its sample, this clone was seen a few times. V gene TRBV29-1 combines with J gene TRBJ2-1; D is possibly TRBD1 (5 bases). The germline CDR1 and CDR2 sequences are SQVTM and ANQGSEA. The CDR3 runs to 15 residues. Trimming pared 6 bases from V and 0 bases from J, leaving 15 bases between. This CDR3 is CSVKSRQGSYNEQFF. The CDR3 DNA is TGCAGCGTCAAAAGTCGTCAGGGCTCCTACAATGAGCAGTTCTTC.

There are a few counts of this clone. The gene calls are TRBV4-1 and TRBJ1-3; weak D call: TRBD1 (6 bases). Germline V gene data show CDR1 as MGHRA and CDR2 as YSYEKL. This CDR3 is 15 amino acids long. V was pared by 1 base and J by 2 bases, with 9 bases between. The CDR3 nucleotides are TGCGCCAGCAGCCAAGTCCACAGGGCTGGAAACACCATATATTTT. This encodes CASSQVHRAGNTIYF.

The chain couples TRBV4-1 to TRBJ1-2, with 8 positions matching TRBD1. V lost 0 bases and J lost 9; bases outside the gene matches: 3. The CDR3 loop spans 13 amino acids. The germline CDR1 and CDR2 sequences are MGHRA and YSYEKL. The CDR3 DNA reads TGCGCCAGCAGCCAAGACAGGGGGCGAAGCTACACCTTC. The encoded protein is CASSQDRGRSYTF.

The V call is TRBV24-1, the J call TRBJ2-1, with 7 bases identical to TRBD1. The trim removed 5 bases at V and 5 bases at J, leaving 5 bases unmatched. The CDR3 sequence is 14 residues long. Germline values: CDR1 KGHDR, CDR2 SFDVKD. The CDR3: CATSATGFNNEQFF. CDR3 nucleotides: TGTGCCACCAGTGCGACAGGGTTTAACAATGAGCAGTTCTTC.

This chain joins TRBV28 and TRBJ2-2; TRBD1 aligns across 11 bases. The trim removed 3 bases at V and 5 bases at J, leaving 14 bases unmatched. The CDR3 is made up of 19 amino acids. Germline V gene sequence: CDR1 MDHEN, CDR2 SYDVKM. CDR3: CASSFPGQGARSNTGELFF. Here the CDR3 DNA reads TGTGCCAGCAGTTTTCCCGGACAGGGGGCTAGGTCTAATACCGGGGAGCTGTTTTTT. The full variable domain, with the rest looked up from reference TRBV28 and TRBJ2-2, is DVKVTQSSRYLVKRTGEKVFLECVQDMDHENMFWYRQDPGLGLRLIYFSYDVKMKEKGDIPEGYSVSREKKERFSLILESASTNQTSMYLCASSFPGQGARSNTGELFFGEGSRLTVL.

CDR3 in DNA: TGTGCCAGCAGCCGGGACAGGAACACCGGGGAGCTGTTTTTT. The encoded protein is CASSRDRNTGELFF. V and J are TRBV11-3 and TRBJ2-2, with TRBD1 matching over 7 bases. J gave up 1 base and V 5 bases, and 1 base lay outside the gene matches. CDR3 length: 14 residues. CDR1 SGHNT and CDR2 YENEEA come from the germline V gene.

This clone was recorded a few times. This chain's CDR3 is CASEGLAGSETQYF. The CDR3 DNA sequence: TGTGCTAGTGAGGGACTAGCGGGATCAGAGACCCAGTACTTC. V is TRBV12-5 and J is TRBJ2-5, with 13 bases matching TRBD2. The V segment lost 7 bases and the J segment 4 bases; nucleotides outside the gene matches: 3. Germline assignment: CDR1 LGHNT and CDR2 FRNRAP. There are 14 residues in the CDR3. Combining the CDR3 with reference TRBV12-5 and TRBJ2-5 gives the whole variable domain DARVTQTPRHKVTEMGQEVTMRCQPILGHNTVFWYRQTMMQGLELLAYFRNRAPLDDSGMPKDRFSAEMPDATLATLKIQPSEPRDSAVYFCASEGLAGSETQYFGPGTRLLVL.

The genes are TRBV19 and TRBJ1-1; D is perhaps TRBD1 (5 bases). Trimming shortened V by 3 bases and J by 3 bases, and 11 bases separated the two germline ends. The CDR3 length is 14 residues. Germline values: CDR1 LNHDA, CDR2 SQIVND (reference sequence). This chain's CDR3 is CASSIQEGYTEAFF. In DNA form, the CDR3 reads TGTGCCAGTAGTATCCAGGAGGGGTACACTGAAGCTTTCTTT.

The chain recombines TRBV20-1 with TRBJ1-1; D gene unclear. Germline V gene lookup returns CDR1 DFQATT and CDR2 SNEGSKA (reference sequence). Trimming removed 3 bases from V and 2 bases from J, with 10 bases in between. This CDR3 is 13 amino acids long. The CDR3 sequence is CSASIGFNTEAFF. CDR3 coding DNA: TGCAGTGCTAGTATCGGGTTTAACACTGAAGCTTTCTTT.

In its sample, this clone was seen once. Mismatch with germline at one junction end may stem from a read error. V and J are TRBV7-7 and TRBJ2-5; perhaps TRBD2 as D (6 bases). Germline V CDR1 and CDR2: SSHAT, FNYEAQ (reference sequence). The CDR3 is 16 residues long. The CDR3 DNA reads as TGTGCTAGCAGCTTAGCGGTTATCCAGGGTGGGGAGACCCAGTACTTC. As protein: CASSLAVIQGGETQYF. The full variable domain, its missing parts supplied by reference TRBV7-7 and TRBJ2-5, is GAGVSQSPRYKVTKRGQDVTLRCDPISSHATLYWYQQALGQGPEFLTYFNYEAQPDKSGLPSDRFSAERPEGSISTLTIQRTEQRDSAMYRCASSLAVIQGGETQYFGPGTRLLVL.

This clone was detected once. This rearrangement joins TRBV28 to TRBJ1-3; 7 bases are a match to TRBD1. After removal of 6 bases from V and 2 bases from J, the junction contained 7 bases not matched to a gene. Germline CDR1 MDHEN, CDR2 SYDVKM. The CDR3 covers 15 residues. The DNA for the CDR3 is TGTGCCAGCAGACCAACGACAGGGACTGGAAACACCATATATTTT. It is translated as CASRPTTGTGNTIYF.

This rearrangement joins TRBV7-2 to TRBJ2-5; maybe TRBD1 (5 bases). This CDR3 contains 14 residues. The germline V gene encodes CDR1 SGHTA and CDR2 FQGNSA. V lost 5 bases and J 5 bases, leaving 15 bases between the germline ends. CDR3 coding DNA: TGTGCCAGCAGCCCCAGGGTTGCTTTGGAGACCCAGTACTTC. Translating gives CASSPRVALETQYF.

The V gene is TRBV5-6, the J gene TRBJ1-5, with a possible D match to TRBD1 (5 bases). Trimming left V 0 bases short and J 5 bases short, with 18 bases between. Germline V gene sequence: CDR1 SGHDT, CDR2 YYEEEE. This CDR3 spans 17 amino acids. CDR3 coding DNA: TGTGCCAGCAGCTTGGCCGGGCAGGGAGGGTACGATCAGCCCCAGCATTTT. It yields the protein CASSLAGQGGYDQPQHF.

A single count supports this clone. The CDR3 coding sequence is TGCGCCAGCAGCTTCCTGACAGGGCGGGAAAACACTGAAGCTTTCTTT. Translated: CASSFLTGRENTEAFF. This chain uses TRBV5-1 with TRBJ1-1; 7 positions match TRBD1. V trimming: 2 bases; J trimming: 2 bases; junction bases outside the gene matches: 9. Germline CDR1 is SGHRS and CDR2 is YFSETQ. The CDR3 has 16 amino acids.

The gene calls are TRBV4-1 and TRBJ1-1; 7 bases fit TRBD1. The CDR3 spans 16 residues. From germline, CDR1 is MGHRA and CDR2 YSYEKL. The trim removed 0 bases at V and 6 bases at J, leaving 10 bases unmatched. The CDR3, as DNA: TGCGCCAGCAGCCAAGAGATCAGGGGGTTAGGCGCTGAAGCTTTCTTT. Translated: CASSQEIRGLGAEAFF.

The V gene is TRBV7-2, the J gene TRBJ2-1, with D hard to call. This CDR3 contains 14 residues. CDR1 and CDR2 from the germline V gene are SGHTA and FQGNSA. Trimming took off 5 bases at V and 2 bases at J, with 10 bases between the two ends. CDR3 bases: TGTGCCAGCAGCCCCGGTGAGGCCTACAATGAGCAGTTCTTC. Its translation is CASSPGEAYNEQFF.

This clone was observed a single time. This chain connects TRBV6-5 to TRBJ1-2; 9 nucleotides line up with TRBD1. The V gene end was trimmed by 6 bases and the J gene end by 5 bases; junction bases not matched to a gene: 7. CDR3 length: 14 amino acids. Looked up from germline, CDR1 is MNHEY and CDR2 is SVGAGI. The CDR3 region has the DNA TGTGCCAGCAGCCTACAGGGGGCGGAGTATGGCTACACCTTC. It yields the protein CASSLQGAEYGYTF.

This chain connects TRBV27 to TRBJ1-1, with 7 bases lining up with TRBD1. The V segment lost 9 bases and the J segment 8 bases; nucleotides outside the gene matches: 6. Germline-derived CDR1 and CDR2 are MNHEY and SMNVEV (reference sequence). This CDR3 region has 11 residues. The CDR3 DNA sequence: TGTGCCAGTACACAGGGGACCGAAGCTTTCTTT. Protein sequence: CASTQGTEAFF.

This clone has only one observation. The chain links TRBV19 to TRBJ1-2; perhaps TRBD1 as D (5 bases). The CDR3 loop spans 15 amino acids. CDR1 and CDR2 from the germline V gene are LNHDA and SQIVND (reference sequence). The germline V and J ends were trimmed by 5 bases and 4 bases, with 17 bases remaining between them. The CDR3 nucleotides are TGTGCCAGTAGTCAAGGTGCAGGGCATTTCTATGGCTACACCTTC. This sequence encodes CASSQGAGHFYGYTF.

The V gene is TRBV2, the J gene TRBJ2-2; D is undetermined. This CDR3 is 11 amino acids long. Trimming shortened V by 2 bases and J by 8 bases, and 3 bases separated the two germline ends. The germline V gene has CDR1 SNHLY and CDR2 FYNNEI. The CDR3 DNA follows: TGTGCCAGCAGTGAACGGGGGGAGCTGTTTTTT. This translates into CASSERGELFF. The entire variable domain, with the rest obtained from reference TRBV2 and TRBJ2-2, is as follows: EPEVTQTPSHQVTQMGQEVILRCVPISNHLYFYWYRQILGQKVEFLVSFYNNEISEKSEIFDDQFSVERPDGSNFTLKIRSTKLEDSAMYFCASSERGELFFGEGSRLTVL.